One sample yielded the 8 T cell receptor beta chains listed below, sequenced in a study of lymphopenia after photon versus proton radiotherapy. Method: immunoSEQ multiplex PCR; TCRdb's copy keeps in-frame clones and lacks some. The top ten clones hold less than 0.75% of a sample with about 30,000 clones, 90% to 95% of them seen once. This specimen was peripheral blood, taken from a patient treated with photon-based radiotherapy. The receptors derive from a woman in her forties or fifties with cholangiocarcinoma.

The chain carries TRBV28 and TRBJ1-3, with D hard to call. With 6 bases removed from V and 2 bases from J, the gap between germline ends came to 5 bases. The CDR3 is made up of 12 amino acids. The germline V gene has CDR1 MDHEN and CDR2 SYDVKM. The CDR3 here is CASSGPGNTIYF. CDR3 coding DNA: TGTGCCAGCAGCGGTCCTGGAAACACCATATATTTT.

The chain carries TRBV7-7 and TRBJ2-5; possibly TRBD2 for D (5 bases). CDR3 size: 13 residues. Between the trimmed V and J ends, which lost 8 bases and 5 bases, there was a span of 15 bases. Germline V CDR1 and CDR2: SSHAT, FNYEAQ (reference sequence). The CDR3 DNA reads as TGTGCCAGCGGCCCGGAGGCTGGGGAGACCCAGTACTTC. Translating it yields CASGPEAGETQYF. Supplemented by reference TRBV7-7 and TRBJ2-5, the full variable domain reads GAGVSQSPRYKVTKRGQDVTLRCDPISSHATLYWYQQALGQGPEFLTYFNYEAQPDKSGLPSDRFSAERPEGSISTLTIQRTEQRDSAMYRCASGPEAGETQYFGPGTRLLVL.

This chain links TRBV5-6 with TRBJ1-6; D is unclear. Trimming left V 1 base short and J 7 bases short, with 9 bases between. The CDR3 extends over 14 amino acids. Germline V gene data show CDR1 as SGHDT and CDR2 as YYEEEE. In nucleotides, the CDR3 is TGTGCCAGCAGCTTGTTAACAGTAAATTCACCCCTCCACTTT. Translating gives CASSLLTVNSPLHF.

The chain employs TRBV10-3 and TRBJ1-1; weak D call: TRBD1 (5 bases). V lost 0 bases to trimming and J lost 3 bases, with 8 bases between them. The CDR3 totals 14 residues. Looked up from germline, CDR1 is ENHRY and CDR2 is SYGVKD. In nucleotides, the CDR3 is TGTGCCATCAGTGAGTCGACAGAGTACACTGAAGCTTTCTTT. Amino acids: CAISESTEYTEAFF.

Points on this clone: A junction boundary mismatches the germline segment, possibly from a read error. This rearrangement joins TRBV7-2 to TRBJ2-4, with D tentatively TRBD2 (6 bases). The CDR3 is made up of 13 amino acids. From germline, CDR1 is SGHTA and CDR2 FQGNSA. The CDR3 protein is CASGLGAGNIQYF. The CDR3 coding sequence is TGTGCCAGCGGCTTAGGTGCGGGGAACATTCAGTACTTC.

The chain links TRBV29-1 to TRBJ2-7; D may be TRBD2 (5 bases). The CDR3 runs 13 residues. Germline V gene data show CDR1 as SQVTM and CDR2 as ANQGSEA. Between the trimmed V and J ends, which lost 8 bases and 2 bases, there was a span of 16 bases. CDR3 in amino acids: CSTSGVGPYEQYF. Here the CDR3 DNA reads TGCAGCACCTCCGGGGTGGGCCCCTACGAGCAGTACTTC.

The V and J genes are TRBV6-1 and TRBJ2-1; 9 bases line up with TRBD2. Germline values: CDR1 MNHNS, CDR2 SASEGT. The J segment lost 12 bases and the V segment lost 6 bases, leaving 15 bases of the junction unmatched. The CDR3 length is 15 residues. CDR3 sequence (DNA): TGTGCCAGCAGAGACCTGACCCGACTAGCGGCCGGGCAGTTCTTC. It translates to CASRDLTRLAAGQFF.

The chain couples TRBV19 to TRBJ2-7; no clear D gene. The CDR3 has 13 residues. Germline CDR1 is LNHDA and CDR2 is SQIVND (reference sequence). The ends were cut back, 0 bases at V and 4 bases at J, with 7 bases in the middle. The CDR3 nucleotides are TGTGCCAGTAGTATAGACCTCATGTACGAGCAGTACTTC. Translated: CASSIDLMYEQYF.